This T cell receptor (beta chain) was sequenced during a study of blood T cell repertoires in COVID-19. Study overall: The analysed material was cDNA or gDNA that came from T cells, B-cell-depleted T cells, or PBMCs.

The germline V gene encodes CDR1 SGDLS and CDR2 YYNGEE. The CDR3 length is 16 residues. J was trimmed by 6 bases and V by 4 bases; bases with no gene match: 13. Participant ages covered roughly 18 to 89 years across 25 or so US areas. Assignments of participants to cohorts depended upon their own reported clinical history. Per the original data handling: Counts of nucleated cells, estimated from reference gene primer amplification, were obtained. The repertoire was sequenced with immunoSEQ multiplex PCR; TCRdb's copy has only in-frame clones and lacks some. That table furnishes V, J and clone size, whereas the DNA furnished D and trimming. The sample carries 150,000 to 200,000 clones, about 80% recorded once.

Sequencing was done on a sample of PBMCs or T cells enriched from blood (not recorded which). This TCR came from a man between 40 and 49 years old who had recovered from COVID-19. The rearrangement joins TRBV9 to TRBJ2-3; 8 bases fit TRBD2. DNA for the CDR3: TGTGCCAGCAGCCCCGGCGGGGGGCATTTGCTGGATACGCAGTATTTT. Protein product: CASSPGGGHLLDTQYF.